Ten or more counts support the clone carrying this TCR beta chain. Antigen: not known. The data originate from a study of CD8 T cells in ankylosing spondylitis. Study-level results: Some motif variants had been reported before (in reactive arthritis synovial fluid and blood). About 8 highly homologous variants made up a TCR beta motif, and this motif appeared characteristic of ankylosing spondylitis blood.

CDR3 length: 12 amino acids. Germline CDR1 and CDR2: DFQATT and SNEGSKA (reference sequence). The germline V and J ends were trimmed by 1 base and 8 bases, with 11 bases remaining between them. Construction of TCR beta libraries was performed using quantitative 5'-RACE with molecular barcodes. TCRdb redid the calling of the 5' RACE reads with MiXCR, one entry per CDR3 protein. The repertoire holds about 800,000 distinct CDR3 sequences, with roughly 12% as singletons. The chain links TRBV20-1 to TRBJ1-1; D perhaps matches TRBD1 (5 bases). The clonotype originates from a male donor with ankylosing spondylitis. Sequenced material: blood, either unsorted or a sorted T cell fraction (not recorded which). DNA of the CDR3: TGCAGTGCTAGAGCTGGGGACTCCGAAGCTTTCTTT. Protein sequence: CSARAGDSEAFF.